This T cell receptor (beta chain) was retrieved from a study of CD8+CD57+ T cells in acquired aplastic anemia (dated by TCRdb to about 2018). Study-wide context: A mean of about 3.2 ug of DNA, ranging from roughly 0.19 to 30 ug, was extracted from sorted CD4+ and CD8+ cells. CD8+CD57+ expansion was defined as frequency above the mean frequency observed in healthy subjects.

Study-level results and caveats: CD8+ Simpson's diversity did not differ significantly between patients and healthy controls (P=0.060). Some 30 CD8+ CDR3 sequences were shared between patients and controls but appeared highly expressed in patients and within their immunodominant clones.

Concerning this clonotype: The antigen it recognizes is unknown. Germline and junction disagree at one end, which may indicate a read error.

Genomic DNA was used as template for profiling of TCR beta VDJ combinations and CDR3 sequences. An Illumina HiSeq 2000 was used for TCR repertoire sequencing. The source study handled its data this way. Repertoire assessment relied on Simpson's diversity index, CDR3 size and DJ length profiles, and TRBV/TRBJ rearrangement plots. The most abundant DNA sequence in the deep sequencing data was defined as the immunodominant clone. CDR3 amino acid sequences were checked for sharing across subjects and were also compared against the VDJdb database and published repertoires. TCRdb's own reprocessing of the public reads used fastp at Q25 and MiXCR and kept productive beta chains. Rows are unified per CDR3 protein, each entry keeping the most common DNA and genes. These V and J calls rely on TCRdb rather than the paper's analysis. For this sample the table gives roughly 180,000 distinct CDR3 sequences, of which roughly 63% were detected only once. The biggest ten clones account for about 42% of the sample.

The germline V gene encodes CDR1 DFQATT and CDR2 SNEGSKA (reference sequence). From its cysteine to its phenylalanine, the CDR3 spans 17 amino acids. CDR3 DNA only is kept here, 51 bases in frame from base 1. The patients picked for sequencing were ones in whom flow cytometry had shown an expansion of CD8+CD57+ cells. Every patient had a diagnosis of severe acquired aplastic anemia based on International Study of Aplastic Anemia and Agranulocytosis and Camitta criteria. Patients had received no therapy at the time of blood sampling. In the study, sorted CD4+ and CD8+ blood T cells from patients with severe aplastic anemia and from healthy subjects underwent deep sequencing of TCR repertoires. In the USA, patient enrollment took place under clinicaltrials.gov protocols 00001620, 01623167, 00001397, 00071045, 00081523 and 00961064. Ficoll-Paque density gradient centrifugation was used to isolate peripheral blood mononuclear cells. Before DNA extraction, CD4+ and CD8+ T cells were sorted with FACS or magnetic beads.

Material for sequencing was sorted CD4+, CD8+, or CD8+CD57+ T cells (not recorded which) from PBMCs. This receptor chain uses TRBV20-1 and TRBJ2-1; the D gene cannot be named for sure. The receptor was derived from a human donor with aplastic anemia. The CDR3 reads as follows: CSAWSVQGNHHYNEQFF. The DNA reads TGCAGTGCCTGGAGTGTACAAGGGAACCATCATTACAACGAGCAGTTCTTC.